This entry concerns a single T cell receptor (beta chain). Antigen unknown. Generated by immunoSEQ multiplex PCR, the TCRdb table keeps only in-frame clones and is missing some. The table lists some 4,000 clones, 70% to 80% of them singletons. The sample belongs to a study of brain T cells in children with intractable seizures. Study-wide results and limits: Patients' HCMV serostatus was unknown; virus specificity rests on CDR3 similarity alone. Among the top 50 brain clones were public and private clonotypes. Pre- and post-surgery blood differed in depth, so pre-surgery absences may be undersampling.

Per germline, CDR1 SGHTA and CDR2 FQGNSA. The CDR3 consists of 15 residues. Trimming removed 6 bases from V and 8 bases from J; junction bases left unmatched: 12. Sequencing was limited to surgery cases with top T cell transcript signatures in brain tissue. Patients received at least one anti-epileptic drug before surgery. This specimen consisted of resected brain tissue, obtained at surgery. This chain links TRBV7-2 with TRBJ2-1, with 8 bases that match TRBD1. The receptor was isolated from a girl aged 2 to 10 with Rasmussen encephalitis and intractable seizures. The CDR3 loop is CASRAAGGEFYEQFF. For the CDR3, the DNA is TGTGCCAGCAGAGCGGCAGGGGGCGAATTCTATGAGCAGTTCTTC.